Below are 5 T cell receptor beta chains sequenced from a single sample in a study of vaccination effects on CD4 cells after COVID-19. Using immunoSEQ multiplex PCR, the repertoire was profiled, and TCRdb retains in-frame clones only, with some absent. This table has 8,700 or so clones, about four fifths appearing once. Antigen-specific CD4+ T cells were first expanded with viral peptide pools by the ViraFEST assay and only then sequenced. After less than twelve days in culture, the CD4+ T cells were isolated. Antigens of these TCRs are unknown. Sequencing was performed on CD4+ T cells from PBMCs cultured with HCoV-229E spike peptides, taken before COVID-19 vaccination. The receptors here all came from a human donor who received a COVID-19 vaccine.

This chain links TRBV29-1 with TRBJ2-7; tentatively, D is TRBD2 (6 bases). V dropped 7 bases and J dropped 2 bases, with 9 bases sitting between them. The CDR3 is 11 residues long. CDR1 and CDR2 (germline): SQVTM, ANQGSEA. CDR3 sequence: CSGDCPYEQYF. DNA of the CDR3: TGCAGCGGGGACTGTCCCTACGAGCAGTACTTC.

The chain has TRBV10-3 and TRBJ2-2, with D tentatively TRBD1 or TRBD2 (5 bases each). The CDR3 is 14 amino acids. CDR1 and CDR2 (germline): ENHRY, SYGVKD. With 10 bases removed from V and 6 bases from J, the gap between germline ends came to 18 bases. The CDR3 here is CATAGLAEAGELFF. Here the CDR3 DNA reads TGTGCCACCGCAGGGTTGGCGGAGGCCGGGGAGCTGTTTTTT.

This clone is a singleton in its sample. The chain has TRBV11-2 and TRBJ2-3; unclear D gene. Trimming cost V 1 base and J 6 bases, with 17 bases left between them. CDR3 length: 16 amino acids. CDR1 is SGHAT, CDR2 FQNNGV, per germline. CDR3 in amino acids: CASSLVLLRDPDTQYF. The CDR3 DNA follows: TGTGCCAGCAGCTTAGTCCTCCTTAGGGATCCCGATACGCAGTATTTT.

The genes are TRBV5-4 and TRBJ1-1; tentative D call: TRBD1 (5 bases). The CDR3 contains 14 residues. CDR1 is SGHNT and CDR2 is YYREEE in the germline V gene (reference sequence). The germline V and J ends were trimmed by 1 base and 4 bases, with 11 bases remaining between them. As DNA, the CDR3 is TGTGCCAGCAGCTTGCGAGGGGTGGGCACTGAAGCTTTCTTT. Translating gives CASSLRGVGTEAFF.

This clone was observed a single time. The chain carries TRBV5-1 and TRBJ2-7; 10 bases are shared with TRBD2. The germline V gene encodes CDR1 SGHRS and CDR2 YFSETQ. The CDR3 is 15 residues long. Germline trimming cut 2 bases from V and 3 bases from J; bases unmatched to any gene: 5. CDR3: CASSFIAGGYYEQYF. For the CDR3, the DNA is TGCGCCAGCAGCTTTATAGCGGGGGGCTACTACGAGCAGTACTTC.